This T cell receptor beta chain was recorded in a study of blood T cells in healthy people across ages. Study findings and constraints: Observed TCR beta diversity per million T cells went down as age went up. This fall followed a roughly linear course with age. Unknown CMV status may confound age-related changes in expanded clones. Long-lived donors exceeded aged donors in naive CD4+ cells and diversity.

The CDR3 runs 16 residues. The V gene end was trimmed by 1 base and the J gene end by 5 bases; junction bases not matched to a gene: 5. Germline values: CDR1 LGHNA, CDR2 YNFKEQ. Through a sample-barcoded 5' primer and a J-beta primer mix, a second PCR was run for roughly 7 to 12 cycles. Each cDNA molecule received a tag from a template-switch adaptor that had 12 random nucleotides. One entry per CDR3 protein, called by TCRdb with MiXCR from the 5' RACE reads. Found here are approximately 400,000 distinct CDR3 sequences, about 49% of them singletons; the top ten hold around 50%. Comment on this clonotype: Its antigen is not identified.

The chain carries TRBV4-2 and TRBJ2-3; 11 bases are shared with TRBD2. Material: blood. This receptor was identified in a man in his sixties in good health. CDR3 sequence reads: CASSQALAGVGDTQYF. The DNA for the CDR3 is TGTGCCAGCAGCCAAGCACTAGCGGGGGTTGGAGATACGCAGTATTTT.